The text below deals with one TCR beta chain. Measured with immunoSEQ multiplex PCR; TCRdb has only the in-frame clones, and not every one. The sample yields approximately 37,000 clones, 85% to 90% seen once. This entry comes from a study of T cell changes during pregnancy in multiple sclerosis. Trimming at V came to 4 bases and at J to 1 base, leaving 6 bases not matched to a gene. Per the germline V gene, CDR1 is LNHDA and CDR2 is SQIVND (reference sequence). The CDR3 totals 16 residues. The TCR comes from a female donor with multiple sclerosis, enrolled in a pregnancy study. The input for sequencing was CD4+ T cells from peripheral blood mononuclear cells, taken in the first trimester of pregnancy. This chain joins TRBV19 and TRBJ2-7; 11 bases align to TRBD2. The DNA for the CDR3 is TGTGCCAGTAGTAAAACGAGGACTAGCGGGTCCTACGAGCAGTACTTC. This encodes CASSKTRTSGSYEQYF.